Following are 25 T cell receptor beta chains from one sample sequenced in a study of neoadjuvant nivolumab and ipilimumab in lung cancer. Assay: immunoSEQ multiplex PCR; the TCRdb copy retains only in-frame clones and omits some. Counted here are 15,000 to 20,000 clones, around 86% occurring once; the ten biggest clones make up around 2.1%. This sample comprised peripheral blood, obtained before neoadjuvant nivolumab, alone or with ipilimumab. The receptors originated from an adult with non-small cell lung cancer.

The rearrangement uses TRBV7-9 and TRBJ2-7, with D possibly being TRBD2 (6 bases). V lost 1 base and J lost 6, with 10 bases in between. Per the germline V gene, CDR1 is SEHNR and CDR2 is FQNEAQ (reference sequence). This CDR3 is built from 13 residues. As DNA, the CDR3 is TGTGCCAGCAGCTTAGATGGCGGGACCGAGCAGTACTTC. Translation gives CASSLDGGTEQYF.

The V gene is TRBV5-1, the J gene TRBJ1-1; D not resolved. Germline CDR1 reads SGHRS; CDR2 reads YFSETQ. The length of the CDR3 is 14 residues. V dropped 3 bases and J dropped 0 bases, with 9 bases sitting between them. Here the CDR3 reads CASSSDSLNTEAFF. The CDR3 DNA reads TGCGCCAGCAGCTCGGATTCCTTGAACACTGAAGCTTTCTTT.

The rearrangement uses TRBV5-1 and TRBJ1-1; 10 positions match TRBD1. There are 14 residues in the CDR3. J lost 4 bases, V lost 2 bases, and 2 bases had no gene match. CDR1 and CDR2 (germline): SGHRS, YFSETQ. CDR3 region: CASSLRTGGTEAFF. CDR3 DNA: TGCGCCAGCAGCTTAAGGACAGGGGGCACTGAAGCTTTCTTT.

The chain's CDR3 is CASIGGAKGVGETQYF. Written as DNA, the CDR3 is TGTGCCAGCATTGGAGGGGCCAAGGGGGTAGGAGAGACCCAGTACTTC. The chain combines TRBV5-6 with TRBJ2-5; D may match TRBD1 or TRBD2 (6 bases each). There are 16 residues in the CDR3. Germline values: CDR1 SGHDT, CDR2 YYEEEE. Trimming shortened V by 6 bases and J by 4 bases, and 22 bases separated the two germline ends.

V is TRBV19 and J is TRBJ1-1; TRBD1 is a possible D gene (5 bases). Trimming left V 5 bases short and J 3 bases short, with 10 bases between. Looked up from germline, CDR1 is LNHDA and CDR2 is SQIVND (reference sequence). The CDR3 is 13 amino acids. The CDR3 DNA reads as TGTGCCAGTAGTCCCGACAGTTACACTGAAGCTTTCTTT. This translates into CASSPDSYTEAFF.

J is TRBJ2-5 and V is TRBV25-1; TRBD2 agrees at 12 bases. This CDR3 has 15 amino acids. Germline CDR1 and CDR2: MGHDK and SYGVNS. V shed 4 bases and J 4 bases; nucleotides not matched to a gene: 4. CDR3 nucleotide sequence: TGTGCCAGCAGTGTAGAGACTAGCGGGAGAGAGACCCAGTACTTC. As protein: CASSVETSGRETQYF.

Only one count was recorded for this clone. The V call is TRBV7-9, the J call TRBJ1-3, with D possibly TRBD1 on 5 matching bases. There are 15 residues in the CDR3. Germline CDR1 is SEHNR and CDR2 is FQNEAQ (reference sequence). Trimming took 8 bases from V and 2 from J, leaving 16 bases between them. CDR3 DNA sequence: TGTGCCAGCTCCCCCGCCCAGGGCGCTGGAAACACCATATATTTT. Protein product: CASSPAQGAGNTIYF.

The chain combines TRBV9 with TRBJ2-3, with TRBD2 identical over 7 bases. Germline V gene sequence: CDR1 SGDLS, CDR2 YYNGEE. J lost 1 base, V lost 0 bases, and 11 bases had no gene match. The CDR3 is 18 residues long. CDR3 DNA sequence: TGTGCCAGCAGCGTAGATATGGCTAGCGGTCTCCGCACAGATACGCAGTATTTT. Amino acid sequence: CASSVDMASGLRTDTQYF.

The chain joins TRBV13 to TRBJ2-1, with 7 bases matching TRBD2. The CDR3 totals 12 residues. CDR1 is PRHDT, CDR2 FYEKMQ, per germline (reference sequence). With 5 bases clipped from V and 9 bases from J, the junction kept 4 bases outside the gene matches. The DNA for the CDR3 is TGTGCCAGCAGCCCCAGGGAGGGTGAGCAGTTCTTC. Protein: CASSPREGEQFF.

The CDR3 bases are TGTGCCAGCAGCTCACGGGGACCTTACACTGAAGCTTTCTTT. The encoded protein is CASSSRGPYTEAFF. The genes are TRBV7-3 and TRBJ1-1; TRBD1 is a possible D gene (5 bases). V dropped 4 bases and J dropped 3 bases, with 12 bases sitting between them. The CDR3 runs to 14 residues. CDR1 is SGHTA and CDR2 is FQGTGA in the germline V gene.

The DNA for the CDR3 is TGCAGCGTTGTTGACAGGGGTGTGGATCAGCCCCAGCATTTT. It translates to CSVVDRGVDQPQHF. This chain connects TRBV29-1 to TRBJ1-5, with TRBD1 matching over 8 bases. Germline CDR1 and CDR2: SQVTM and ANQGSEA. With V trimmed by 4 bases and J by 5 bases, 7 bases remained unmatched. The CDR3 extends over 14 amino acids.

V usage is TRBV9 and J usage is TRBJ2-2; D may be TRBD1 or TRBD2 (5 bases each). V lost 4 bases, J lost 4 bases, and 11 bases lay in between. Germline lookup yields CDR1 SGDLS and CDR2 YYNGEE. The CDR3 covers 14 residues. In DNA form, the CDR3 reads TGTGCCAGCAGCCTCAGGGACGTCACCGGGGAGCTGTTTTTT. Its protein product is CASSLRDVTGELFF.

The chain combines TRBV5-4 with TRBJ2-1, with 7 positions matching TRBD2. The germline gives CDR1 SGHNT, CDR2 YYREEE (reference sequence). Trimming cost V 4 bases and J 12 bases; bases outside gene matches: 16. CDR3 size: 15 residues. The CDR3 loop is CASSPPGGSLDGQFF. CDR3 sequence (DNA): TGTGCCAGCAGCCCTCCGGGCGGGAGTCTCGATGGGCAGTTCTTC.

The chain is built from TRBV2 and TRBJ1-4, with D possibly being TRBD1 (6 bases). Germline loops: CDR1 SNHLY, CDR2 FYNNEI. The CDR3 extends over 15 amino acids. V was clipped by 6 bases and J by 2 bases, with 13 bases between them. CDR3 coding DNA: TGTGCCAGCAGCGCCAGGGGATTTACTAATGAAAAACTGTTTTTT. This codes for CASSARGFTNEKLFF. The full variable domain, with the rest looked up from reference TRBV2 and TRBJ1-4, is EPEVTQTPSHQVTQMGQEVILRCVPISNHLYFYWYRQILGQKVEFLVSFYNNEISEKSEIFDDQFSVERPDGSNFTLKIRSTKLEDSAMYFCASSARGFTNEKLFFGSGTQLSVL.

The V call is TRBV9, the J call TRBJ2-7; D not resolved. Trimming took 1 base from V and 5 from J, leaving 13 bases between them. The CDR3 covers 14 residues. Per the germline V gene, CDR1 is SGDLS and CDR2 is YYNGEE. The CDR3 here is CASSVRAQNNEQYF. The CDR3 coding sequence is TGTGCCAGCAGCGTAAGGGCTCAAAATAACGAGCAGTACTTC.

This chain connects TRBV7-8 to TRBJ2-1; no reliable D call. The germline gives CDR1 SGHVS, CDR2 FQNEAQ. The CDR3 runs to 14 residues. Trimming pared 0 bases from V and 0 bases from J, leaving 3 bases between. The CDR3 nucleotides are TGTGCCAGCAGCTTAGCGGGCTCCTACAATGAGCAGTTCTTC. Protein sequence: CASSLAGSYNEQFF.

The chain uses TRBV5-4 and TRBJ2-3, with 10 bases that match TRBD1. With 5 bases clipped from V and 6 bases from J, the junction kept 6 bases outside the gene matches. This CDR3 comprises 14 residues. The germline V gene has CDR1 SGHNT and CDR2 YYREEE (reference sequence). CDR3 bases: TGTGCCAGCAGACCCGACAGGGGGCTGGATACGCAGTATTTT. Translation: CASRPDRGLDTQYF. The entire variable domain, with the rest obtained from reference TRBV5-4 and TRBJ2-3, is as follows: ETGVTQSPTHLIKTRGQQVTLRCSSQSGHNTVSWYQQALGQGPQFIFQYYREEENGRGNFPPRFSGLQFPNYSSELNVNALELDDSALYLCASRPDRGLDTQYFGPGTRLTVL.

This clone was counted between two and nine times. The chain is built from TRBV20-1 and TRBJ1-2; D might be TRBD1 (5 bases). Trimming stripped 5 bases from V and 8 bases from J, with 12 bases between. The CDR3 runs 11 residues. The germline CDR1 and CDR2 sequences are DFQATT and SNEGSKA (reference sequence). The CDR3 nucleotides read TGCAGTGCTCCTCCGGGGCCGGGCTACACCTTC. Translated: CSAPPGPGYTF.

The chain combines TRBV30 with TRBJ2-7; D ambiguous. Per germline, CDR1 GTSNPN and CDR2 SVGIG (reference sequence). Trimming left V 2 bases short and J 2 bases short, with 19 bases between. The CDR3 totals 16 residues. DNA for the CDR3: TGTGCCTGGAGTAGCCCCCCGGGCGGTCATACCTACGAGCAGTACTTC. It yields the protein CAWSSPPGGHTYEQYF.

The rearrangement uses TRBV7-2 and TRBJ2-2; D not resolved. The CDR3 consists of 15 residues. V was pared by 3 bases and J by 0 bases, with 8 bases between. Germline CDR1 reads SGHTA; CDR2 reads FQGNSA. The DNA for the CDR3 is TGTGCCAGCAGCTTGAGAACTTCGAACACCGGGGAGCTGTTTTTT. This sequence encodes CASSLRTSNTGELFF.

This chain joins TRBV23-1 and TRBJ1-5; D uncertain. TRBV23-1 is an ORF, with its function uncertain. This CDR3 spans 12 amino acids. The V and J ends lost 2 bases and 4 bases respectively, with 3 bases between them. CDR3 sequence (DNA): TGCGCCAGCAGTCAACCGAATCAGCCCCAGCATTTT. It specifies CASSQPNQPQHF.

The chain uses TRBV7-2 and TRBJ1-3; a possible D gene is TRBD1 (5 bases). Trimming took off 4 bases at V and 1 base at J, with 11 bases between the two ends. This CDR3 has 15 amino acids. The germline CDR1 and CDR2 sequences are SGHTA and FQGNSA. The CDR3 DNA is TGTGCCAGCAGCTATGGTCCAGGGTCTGGAAACACCATATATTTT. This translates into CASSYGPGSGNTIYF.

The chain employs TRBV7-8 and TRBJ2-7, with D maybe TRBD1 (7 bases). CDR3 length: 15 amino acids. Germline values: CDR1 SGHVS, CDR2 FQNEAQ. V was shortened by 5 bases and J by 2 bases, with 16 bases between the two germline ends. CDR3 sequence reads: CASSPQGGETYEQYF. The CDR3 nucleotides read TGTGCCAGCAGCCCCCAGGGGGGCGAAACCTACGAGCAGTACTTC.

J is TRBJ2-4 and V is TRBV2; 16 bases align to TRBD2. CDR1 is SNHLY, CDR2 FYNNEI, per germline. J gave up 8 bases and V 4 bases, and 20 bases lay outside the gene matches. The CDR3 covers 21 residues. The CDR3 DNA sequence: TGTGCCAGCAGTGTCGGTGGGGGACTAGCGGGAGGGCCCAGCCACCGTGACATTCAGTACTTC. Translation gives CASSVGGGLAGGPSHRDIQYF.

The rearrangement uses TRBV15 and TRBJ2-7, with 10 bases lining up with TRBD2. CDR3 length: 13 amino acids. CDR1 and CDR2 from the germline V gene are LNHNV and YYDKDF (reference sequence). Trimming took 9 bases from V and 2 from J; bases not matched to a gene: 4. The CDR3: CATRLAGTYEQYF. The CDR3, as DNA: TGTGCCACTAGACTAGCGGGTACCTACGAGCAGTACTTC.